This T cell receptor (beta chain) was sequenced in a study of blood T cells in healthy people across ages (dated by TCRdb to the mid-2010s). Background for the entire study: Template switching captured roughly one uniquely barcoded TCR beta cDNA molecule per two T cells in model experiments. Using deep sequencing normalized with unique cDNA molecular identifiers, the study measured how TCR beta repertoire diversity changes with age. For two donors (one aged 18 to 30 and one aged 80 or older), the study analyzed two additional independent replicas of 1 million unique cDNA reads from the same blood draw. Four age groups were formed from the donors: young (average roughly 15 years), middle-aged (approximately 39), aged (roughly 56) and long-lived (82). Beyond this particular receptor, the publication reports: Observed TCR beta diversity per million T cells fell roughly linearly with age, and a significant reduction was already apparent by age about 38. Observed TCR beta diversity correlated strongly with the percentage of naive T cells measured by flow cytometry. Compared with the aged group, more naive CD4+ T cells, fewer expanded clones and increased TCR diversity were shown by the long-lived group, suggesting age selection. Conclusive comparison of naive and antigen-experienced compartments was prevented by the profiling of bulk unsorted PBMCs. Because donor CMV infection status was unknown, age-related changes in expanded clonotypes were potentially confounded. Estimates of total diversity from one million sequenced T cells were regarded as lower bounds and underestimates.

To prepare the library, 5' RACE was applied. The sequencer was an Illumina HiSeq 2500. A second PCR of roughly 7 to 11 cycles was performed with a sample-barcoded 5' primer and a J-beta primer mix. A unique molecular identifier was introduced onto each TCR beta cDNA molecule by a template-switch 5' adaptor carrying 12 random nucleotides. At least 3 million CDR3-containing paired-end reads were obtained from each sample. The Mint cDNA synthesis kit, primed by a TRBC-specific oligonucleotide, was used to synthesize first-strand cDNA from all RNA. All cDNA was treated with uracil-DNA glycosylase and then went through a first 18-cycle PCR with the universal primers M1SS and BC2_uni_R. In the original analysis: For normalization, 1 million high-quality reads were randomly selected from each sample, with every read carrying a distinct molecular identifier. Reads sharing molecular identifiers were discarded rather than binned into consensus sequences. MiTCR, set to a Q25 quality threshold and the strictest error-elimination algorithm, was used for CDR3 identification, clonotype clustering and error correction. A nonparametric unseen species model with Euler transformation was used to estimate lower-bound total TCR beta diversity. The public reads were run again by TCRdb, first through fastp at Q25 and then through MiXCR, and only productive beta chains were kept. All rows with the same CDR3 protein become a single entry with the most common DNA and genes. For this entry, the V and J calls and clone size follow TCRdb and not the study's own pipeline. In all, the sample holds approximately 780,000 distinct CDR3 sequences, and 25% to 30% of those were seen once. The ten largest make up around 3% of the sample.

The 40 or so donors, aged about 6 to 95 years, were systemically healthy Caucasian individuals from Russia. Each donor gave about 9.8 milliliters of peripheral blood, drawn into EDTA-treated Vacutainer tubes. Ficoll-Paque density-gradient centrifugation was used to isolate PBMCs, with at least 7 million obtained per sample. Total RNA was extracted from PBMCs with Trizol reagent, with at least 6 micrograms obtained per sample. The percentages of naive CD45RAhigh/CD27high T cells were determined by flow cytometry on a PBMC aliquot from every donor. A note on this clonotype: The specificity of this receptor is unknown. The CDR3 does not close with the conserved phenylalanine or tryptophan, likely indicating a read error.

The germline V gene (reference sequence) sets CDR1 to MNHEY and CDR2 to SMNVEV. The CDR3 is 15 amino acids in total, end residues counted. The read is trimmed to its CDR3 DNA, 45 bases read in frame from base 1. Separately, the same data were catalogued under a study of T cells of mothers and their children. As noted in the second study: Nine systemically healthy Caucasian individuals, comprising three mothers and their six children, were included as donors. cDNA synthesis used all of the extracted RNA, with around 1.6 ug of RNA in each 15 ul reaction. In the second PCR, the M1S primer introduced both the sample barcodes and 2-4 random nucleotides. Over 8 million TCR beta CDR3 reads were obtained for each mother, and approximately 2.9 million reads were obtained for each child. Thymic selection similarly shapes TCR recombination output in related and unrelated pairs, with minor effect from inherited differences. Normalized repertoire overlap was always found to be slightly, but never significantly, higher in related mother-child pairs than in unrelated mother-child pairs. No persistent microchimeric T cell clones were detected, at a sensitivity of 80 to 100 clones per million clonotypes. In the study, deep NGS was used to compare the TCR beta repertoires of mothers and children, and features distinguishing related mother-child pairs from unrelated individuals were sought. The mean age was roughly 44 +/- 4 years for the mothers and approximately 11 +/- 4 years for the children. Libraries were sequenced on Illumina HiSeq 2000 with 100+100 nt paired-end reads after adapter ligation with NEBNext reagents. To prevent cross-contamination, the mother and child libraries were prepared one month apart and sequenced in separate runs. Between roughly 500,000 and 2,100,000 distinct TCR beta clonotypes were identified per donor. Naive TCR beta clonotypes were estimated from low-frequency clonotypes matched to each donor's FACS-determined naive share, without sorting.

Recombination linked TRBV27 to TRBJ2-5, and TRBD2 aligns with 9 junction nucleotides. The J call is in doubt because the DNA end fits TRBJ2-1 better. The clonotype comes from a boy aged 5-17 years in good health. The specimen was blood. The CDR3 reads as follows: CASSLLSSGEGEQFS. The sequenced DNA: TGTGCCAGCAGTTTATTATCTAGCGGGGAAGGGGAGCAGTTCTCC.